A single sample is the source of the 16 T cell receptor beta chains below, sequenced in a study of CD8 T cells in ankylosing spondylitis. TCRdb fed the 5' RACE reads into MiXCR, producing one record per CDR3 protein. The data hold under 250,000 distinct CDR3 sequences, with approximately 24% observed a single time. Material: blood, either unsorted or a sorted T cell fraction (not recorded which). These receptors were taken from a male donor with ankylosing spondylitis or in good health (not recorded which).

In this sample, this clonotype turned up a few times. CDR3 amino acids: CASSLISGTVYEQYF. Here the CDR3 DNA reads TGTGCCAGCAGCTTAATTAGCGGGACTGTCTACGAGCAGTACTTC. The genes are TRBV7-9 and TRBJ2-7; 8 positions match TRBD2. This CDR3 comprises 15 residues. CDR1 is SEHNR, CDR2 FQNEAQ, per germline (reference sequence). V lost 2 bases to trimming and J lost 3 bases; unmatched junction nucleotides: 6.

This rearrangement joins TRBV4-1 to TRBJ1-4, with a tentative D call TRBD1 (5 bases). The CDR3 extends over 13 amino acids. Per germline, CDR1 MGHRA and CDR2 YSYEKL. Between the trimmed V and J ends, which lost 0 bases and 6 bases, there was a span of 5 bases. In DNA form, the CDR3 reads TGCGCCAGCAGCCAAGAACAGGATGAAAAACTGTTTTTT. This sequence encodes CASSQEQDEKLFF.

This clonotype came up a few times. This rearrangement joins TRBV20-1 to TRBJ2-1, with D tentatively TRBD2 (6 bases). V was cut by 4 bases and J by 5 bases, with 21 bases left in between. Germline V gene lookup returns CDR1 DFQATT and CDR2 SNEGSKA (reference sequence). The CDR3 runs to 16 residues. This chain's CDR3 is CSAIPNSGKKNNEQFF. The CDR3 bases are TGCAGTGCTATCCCCAATAGCGGCAAAAAGAACAATGAGCAGTTCTTC.

A note on this clonotype: This may come from a read error, since a much larger clone is one base off. The J gene is TRBJ2-1, the V gene TRBV11-2; 10 positions match TRBD1. The CDR3 is made up of 19 amino acids. Looked up from germline, CDR1 is SGHAT and CDR2 is FQNNGV. The ends lost 5 bases at V and 3 bases at J; junction bases unmatched: 16. The CDR3, as DNA: TGTGCCAGCAGCCGACGCGGACAGGGGGAACTAGCGTTCTACAATGAGCAGTTCTTC. Protein: CASSRRGQGELAFYNEQFF.

This clonotype was recorded a few times. The chain combines TRBV6-5 with TRBJ2-7; unclear D gene. The germline CDR1 and CDR2 sequences are MNHEY and SVGAGI. The CDR3 is 12 residues long. V gave up 1 base and J gave up 2 bases, with 3 bases separating them. The CDR3: CASSYYAYEQYF. The DNA for the CDR3 is TGTGCCAGCAGTTACTACGCCTACGAGCAGTACTTC.

There are a few counts of this clonotype. The chain joins TRBV20-1 to TRBJ2-1, with 7 nucleotides matching TRBD2. Germline values: CDR1 DFQATT, CDR2 SNEGSKA (reference sequence). The CDR3 contains 15 residues. The J segment lost 5 bases and the V segment lost 4 bases, leaving 11 bases of the junction unmatched. The CDR3 sequence is CSATSGTTWDNEQFF. For the CDR3, the DNA is TGCAGTGCTACCTCCGGGACTACGTGGGACAATGAGCAGTTCTTC.

This clonotype was counted ten times or more. The chain joins TRBV9 to TRBJ2-1, with 10 bases that match TRBD2. The CDR3 covers 18 residues. Germline values: CDR1 SGDLS, CDR2 YYNGEE. V shed 0 bases and J 4 bases; nucleotides not matched to a gene: 10. The CDR3 sequence: CASSVASLASGRYNEQFF. The DNA for the CDR3 is TGTGCCAGCAGCGTAGCTTCTCTGGCTAGCGGGAGATACAATGAGCAGTTCTTC.

This clonotype was observed many times. This chain connects TRBV20-1 to TRBJ2-7, with 13 bases that match TRBD2. With 3 bases clipped from V and 5 bases from J, the junction kept 10 bases outside the gene matches. Looked up from germline, CDR1 is DFQATT and CDR2 is SNEGSKA (reference sequence). CDR3 length equals 16 residues. CDR3 sequence reads: CSARRTSGGPIHEQYF. The CDR3 DNA follows: TGCAGTGCTAGGCGGACTAGCGGGGGACCAATCCACGAGCAGTACTTC.

The CDR3 region has the DNA TGCAGTGCTAGAGATCCTCGGGACGCCCTCCATGAGCAGTTCTTC. Translating it yields CSARDPRDALHEQFF. The chain uses TRBV20-1 and TRBJ2-1, with D possibly being TRBD1 or TRBD2 (5 bases each). This CDR3 contains 15 residues. From germline, CDR1 is DFQATT and CDR2 SNEGSKA (reference sequence). V lost 0 bases and J 8 bases, leaving 17 bases between the germline ends.

The rearrangement uses TRBV4-3 and TRBJ2-7; D is unresolved. V lost 0 bases and J 7 bases, leaving 7 bases between the germline ends. The CDR3 sequence is 12 residues long. From germline, CDR1 is LGHNA and CDR2 YSLEER. The CDR3 sequence: CASSQDRREQYF. The DNA of the CDR3 is TGCGCCAGCAGCCAAGATCGGCGAGAGCAGTACTTC.

This clonotype occurred many times. The rearrangement uses TRBV10-3 and TRBJ1-2; no reliable D call. This CDR3 spans 13 amino acids. Trimming took off 3 bases at V and 3 bases at J, with 8 bases between the two ends. Looked up from germline, CDR1 is ENHRY and CDR2 is SYGVKD. CDR3 coding DNA: TGTGCCATCAGTGATAAGCCTGACTATGGCTACACCTTC. As protein: CAISDKPDYGYTF.

The V call is TRBV29-1, the J call TRBJ2-5, with 8 bases identical to TRBD1. The CDR3 sequence is 13 residues long. The germline V gene has CDR1 SQVTM and CDR2 ANQGSEA. V lost 4 bases, J lost 10 bases, and 11 bases stayed unmatched. CDR3 nucleotides: TGCAGCGTTGGTTTGATGGCAGGGGGCGACCAGTACTTC. It yields the protein CSVGLMAGGDQYF.

As to this clonotype: Being one base from a much bigger clone, this may be a read error. CDR3 amino acids: CASSQDLQGYGYTF. Written as DNA, the CDR3 is TGCGCCAGCAGCCAAGATTTACAGGGGTATGGCTACACCTTC. The chain is built from TRBV4-1 and TRBJ1-2; 7 positions match TRBD1. The CDR3 is 14 residues long. Per the germline V gene, CDR1 is MGHRA and CDR2 is YSYEKL. After removal of 0 bases from V and 5 bases from J, the junction contained 3 bases not matched to a gene.

This clonotype was observed many times. The J gene is TRBJ2-7, the V gene TRBV10-3, with D perhaps matching TRBD2 (5 bases). Germline values: CDR1 ENHRY, CDR2 SYGVKD. V was pared by 2 bases and J by 6 bases, with 11 bases between. This CDR3 region has 13 residues. This CDR3 reads CAISEAPGGEQYF. The CDR3 region has the DNA TGTGCCATCAGTGAGGCCCCTGGAGGCGAGCAGTACTTC.

At least ten counts were recorded for this clonotype. V usage is TRBV20-1 and J usage is TRBJ2-3; maybe TRBD2 (5 bases). This CDR3 contains 13 residues. The germline V gene encodes CDR1 DFQATT and CDR2 SNEGSKA (reference sequence). CDR3 bases: TGCAGGGCCCTAGGAGCGGTCACAGATACGCAGTATTTT. It yields the protein CRALGAVTDTQYF.

The chain carries TRBV20-1 and TRBJ2-1; D is ambiguous. CDR1 and CDR2 from the germline V gene are DFQATT and SNEGSKA (reference sequence). The CDR3 is 14 residues long. V lost 4 bases to trimming and J lost 2 bases, with 12 bases between them. The CDR3 DNA follows: TGCAGTGCTAACGGGTTCCCCACCTACAATGAGCAGTTCTTC. Protein sequence: CSANGFPTYNEQFF.